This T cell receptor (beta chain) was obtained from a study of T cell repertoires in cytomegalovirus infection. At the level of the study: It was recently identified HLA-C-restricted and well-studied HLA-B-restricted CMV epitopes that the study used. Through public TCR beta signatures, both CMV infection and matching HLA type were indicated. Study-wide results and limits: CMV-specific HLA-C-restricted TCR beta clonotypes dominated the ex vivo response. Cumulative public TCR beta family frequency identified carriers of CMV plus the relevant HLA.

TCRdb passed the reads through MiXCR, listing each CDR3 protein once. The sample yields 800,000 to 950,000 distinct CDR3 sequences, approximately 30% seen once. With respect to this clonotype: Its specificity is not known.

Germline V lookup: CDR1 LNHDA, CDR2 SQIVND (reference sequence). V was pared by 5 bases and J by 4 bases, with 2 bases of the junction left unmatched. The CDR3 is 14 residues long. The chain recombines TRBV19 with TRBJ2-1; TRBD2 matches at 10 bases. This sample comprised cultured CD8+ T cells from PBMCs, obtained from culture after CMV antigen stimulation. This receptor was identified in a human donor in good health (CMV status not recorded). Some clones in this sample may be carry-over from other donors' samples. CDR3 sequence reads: CASSELAGYNEQFF. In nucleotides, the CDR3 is TGTGCCAGTAGTGAACTAGCGGGGTACAATGAGCAGTTCTTC.